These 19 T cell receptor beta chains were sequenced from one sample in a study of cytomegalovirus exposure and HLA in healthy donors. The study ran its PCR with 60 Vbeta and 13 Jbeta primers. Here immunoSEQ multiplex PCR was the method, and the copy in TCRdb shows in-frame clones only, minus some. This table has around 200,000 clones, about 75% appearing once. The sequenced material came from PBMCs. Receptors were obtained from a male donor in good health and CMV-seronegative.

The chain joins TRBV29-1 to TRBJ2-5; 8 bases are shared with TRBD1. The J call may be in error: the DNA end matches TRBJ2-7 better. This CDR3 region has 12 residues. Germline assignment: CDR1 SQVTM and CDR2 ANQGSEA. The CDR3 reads CSAGQDSYEQYF. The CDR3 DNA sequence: TGCAGCGCGGGACAGGACTCCTACGAGCAGTACTTC.

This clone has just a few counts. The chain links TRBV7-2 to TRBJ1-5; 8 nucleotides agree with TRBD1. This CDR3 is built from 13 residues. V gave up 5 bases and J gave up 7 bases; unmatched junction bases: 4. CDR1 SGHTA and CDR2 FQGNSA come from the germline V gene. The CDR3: CASSVRGQQPQHF. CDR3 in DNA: TGTGCCAGCAGCGTCAGGGGGCAACAGCCCCAGCATTTT. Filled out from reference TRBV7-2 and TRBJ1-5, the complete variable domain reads GAGVSQSPSNKVTEKGKDVELRCDPISGHTALYWYRQSLGQGLEFLIYFQGNSAPDKSGLPSDRFSAERTGGSVSTLTIQRTQQEDSAVYLCASSVRGQQPQHFGDGTRLSIL.

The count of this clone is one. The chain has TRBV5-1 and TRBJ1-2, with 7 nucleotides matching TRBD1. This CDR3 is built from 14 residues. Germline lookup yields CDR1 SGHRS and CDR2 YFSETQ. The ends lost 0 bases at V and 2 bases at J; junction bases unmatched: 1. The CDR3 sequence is CASSLGDRNYGYTF. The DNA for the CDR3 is TGCGCCAGCAGCTTGGGGGACAGAAACTATGGCTACACCTTC.

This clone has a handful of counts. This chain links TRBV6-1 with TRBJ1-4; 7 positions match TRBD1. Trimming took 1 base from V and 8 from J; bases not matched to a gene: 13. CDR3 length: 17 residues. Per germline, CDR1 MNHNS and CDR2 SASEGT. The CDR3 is CASSEGTGGGLLEKLFF. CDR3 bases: TGTGCCAGCAGTGAAGGGACAGGCGGCGGGTTGTTAGAAAAACTGTTTTTT.

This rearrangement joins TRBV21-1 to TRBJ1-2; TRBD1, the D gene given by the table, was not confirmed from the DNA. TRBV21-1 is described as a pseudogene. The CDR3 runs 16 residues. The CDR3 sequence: CASSKVYRGDGCGYTF. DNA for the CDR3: TGTGCCAGCAGCAAAGTCTACAGGGGGGACGGATGTGGCTACACCTTC.

CDR3 nucleotide sequence: TGTGCCAGCAGCCTCGGACAGGGTGGCAATCAGCCCCAGCATTTT. Translated, it gives CASSLGQGGNQPQHF. This sequence joins TRBV5-5 and TRBJ1-5; 8 bases match TRBD1. This CDR3 is built from 15 residues. Germline CDR1 reads SGHKS; CDR2 reads YYEKEE (reference sequence). V lost 4 bases and J lost 2; bases outside the gene matches: 5.

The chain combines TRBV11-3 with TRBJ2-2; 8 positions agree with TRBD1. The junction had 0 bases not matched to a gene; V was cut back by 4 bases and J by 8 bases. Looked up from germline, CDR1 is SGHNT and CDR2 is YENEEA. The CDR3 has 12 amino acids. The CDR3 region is CASSWTGGELFF. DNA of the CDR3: TGTGCCAGCAGCTGGACAGGGGGGGAGCTGTTTTTT. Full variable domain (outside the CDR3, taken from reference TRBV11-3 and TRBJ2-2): EAGVVQSPRYKIIEKKQPVAFWCNPISGHNTLYWYLQNLGQGPELLIRYENEEAVDDSQLPKDRFSAERLKGVDSTLKIQPAELGDSAVYLCASSWTGGELFFGEGSRLTVL.

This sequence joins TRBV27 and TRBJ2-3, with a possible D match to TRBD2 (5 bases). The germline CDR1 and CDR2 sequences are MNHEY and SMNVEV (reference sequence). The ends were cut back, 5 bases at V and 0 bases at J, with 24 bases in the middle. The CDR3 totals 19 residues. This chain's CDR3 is CASSILRSGTFSSTDTQYF. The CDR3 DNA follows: TGTGCCAGCAGTATTCTTAGAAGCGGAACGTTCAGTAGCACAGATACGCAGTATTTT.

CDR3 bases: TGTGCCAGCAGACATTCTAACTATGGCTACACCTTC. This sequence encodes CASRHSNYGYTF. The chain employs TRBV6-1 and TRBJ1-2; D is unresolved. Trimming took 6 bases from V and 0 from J, leaving 5 bases between them. Germline V CDR1 and CDR2: MNHNS, SASEGT. The CDR3 runs 12 residues.

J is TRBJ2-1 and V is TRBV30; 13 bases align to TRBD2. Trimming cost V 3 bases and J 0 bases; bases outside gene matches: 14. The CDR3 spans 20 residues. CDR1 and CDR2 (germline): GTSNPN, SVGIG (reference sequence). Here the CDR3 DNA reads TGTGCCTGGAGGTCCCCGACTAGCGGGAGGACCTTCCGCTCCTACAATGAGCAGTTCTTC. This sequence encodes CAWRSPTSGRTFRSYNEQFF.

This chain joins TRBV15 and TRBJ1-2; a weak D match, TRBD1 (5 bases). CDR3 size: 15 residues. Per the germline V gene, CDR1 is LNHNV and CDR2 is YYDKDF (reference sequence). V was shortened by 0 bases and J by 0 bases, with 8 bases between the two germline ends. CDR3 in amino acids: CATSRDGGSNYGYTF. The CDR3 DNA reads TGTGCCACCAGCAGAGATGGGGGGTCTAACTATGGCTACACCTTC.

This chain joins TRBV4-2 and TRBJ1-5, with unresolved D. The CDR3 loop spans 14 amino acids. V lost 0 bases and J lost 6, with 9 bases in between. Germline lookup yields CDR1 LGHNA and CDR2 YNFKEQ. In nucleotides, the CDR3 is TGTGCCAGCAGCCAAGAACGGTCGGGTCAGCCCCAGCATTTT. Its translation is CASSQERSGQPQHF.

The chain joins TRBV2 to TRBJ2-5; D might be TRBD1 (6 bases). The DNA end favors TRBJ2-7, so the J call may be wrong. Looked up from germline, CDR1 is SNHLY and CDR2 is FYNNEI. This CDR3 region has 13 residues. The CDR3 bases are TGTGCCAGCAGGACGACAGGCTCCTACGAGCAGTACTTC. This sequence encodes CASRTTGSYEQYF.

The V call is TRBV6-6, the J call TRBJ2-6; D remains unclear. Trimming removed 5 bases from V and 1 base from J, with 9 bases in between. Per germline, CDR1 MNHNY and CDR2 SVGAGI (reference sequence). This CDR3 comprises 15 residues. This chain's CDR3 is CASSTPVSGANVLTF. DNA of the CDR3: TGTGCCAGCAGTACCCCAGTTTCTGGGGCCAACGTCCTGACTTTC.

The CDR3 reads CASSFKGGPSTDTQYF. The DNA of the CDR3 is TGTGCCAGCAGTTTTAAGGGGGGGCCTAGCACAGATACGCAGTATTTT. This chain connects TRBV28 to TRBJ2-3, with a tentative D call TRBD2 (7 bases). From germline, CDR1 is MDHEN and CDR2 SYDVKM. The CDR3 runs 16 residues. V lost 3 bases and J 0 bases, leaving 13 bases between the germline ends. The full variable domain, with the rest looked up from reference TRBV28 and TRBJ2-3, is DVKVTQSSRYLVKRTGEKVFLECVQDMDHENMFWYRQDPGLGLRLIYFSYDVKMKEKGDIPEGYSVSREKKERFSLILESASTNQTSMYLCASSFKGGPSTDTQYFGPGTRLTVL.

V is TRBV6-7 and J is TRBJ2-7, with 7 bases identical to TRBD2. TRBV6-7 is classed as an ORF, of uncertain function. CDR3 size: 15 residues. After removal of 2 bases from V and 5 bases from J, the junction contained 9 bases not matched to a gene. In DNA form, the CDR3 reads TGTGCCAGCAGTTACCCTTGGGAGGGGTCCCACGAGCAGTACTTC. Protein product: CASSYPWEGSHEQYF.

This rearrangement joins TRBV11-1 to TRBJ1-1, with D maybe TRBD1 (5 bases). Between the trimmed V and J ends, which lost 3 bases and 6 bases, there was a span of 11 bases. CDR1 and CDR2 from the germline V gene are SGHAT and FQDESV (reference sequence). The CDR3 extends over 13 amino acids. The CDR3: CASSFQGNSEAFF. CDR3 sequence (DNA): TGTGCCAGCAGCTTCCAGGGCAATTCTGAAGCTTTCTTT.

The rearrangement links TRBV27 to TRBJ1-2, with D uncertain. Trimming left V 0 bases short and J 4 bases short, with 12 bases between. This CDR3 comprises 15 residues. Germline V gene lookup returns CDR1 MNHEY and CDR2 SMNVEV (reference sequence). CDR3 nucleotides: TGTGCCAGCAGTTTATCGATTGAGGAGATCTATGGCTACACCTTC. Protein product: CASSLSIEEIYGYTF.

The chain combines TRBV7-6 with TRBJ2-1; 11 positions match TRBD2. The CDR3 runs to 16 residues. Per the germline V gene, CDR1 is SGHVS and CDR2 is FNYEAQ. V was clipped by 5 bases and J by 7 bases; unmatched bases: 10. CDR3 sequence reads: CASSRNSGRVENEQFF. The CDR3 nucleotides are TGTGCCAGCAGCAGAAATAGCGGGAGGGTAGAAAATGAGCAGTTCTTC.